Listed here are 26 T cell receptor beta chains from one sample, sequenced in a study of a mutant IDH1 vaccine in newly diagnosed glioma. Clones were read by immunoSEQ multiplex PCR, and TCRdb kept only the in-frame ones, dropping some. The table includes 60,000 to 65,000 clones, 75% to 90% detected once. Their cognate antigens are unknown. This sample's time point: week 47, end of study. Vaccination used 300 ug of mutant IDH1 20-mer peptide per dose, with topical imiquimod. Sample: PBMCs, taken from a glioma patient whose treatment included an IDH1 peptide vaccine. Receptors were obtained from a man aged 30 to 39 with glioma.

DNA of the CDR3: TGTGCCAGCAGCTCCACCACAGGGAACGAAAACATTCAGTACTTC. Protein product: CASSSTTGNENIQYF. V usage is TRBV11-2 and J usage is TRBJ2-4; the D gene is possibly TRBD1 (6 bases). This CDR3 contains 15 residues. Per germline, CDR1 SGHAT and CDR2 FQNNGV. The V and J ends lost 4 bases and 5 bases respectively, with 15 bases between them.

This chain connects TRBV7-2 to TRBJ1-6, with TRBD1 as a possible D gene (6 bases). The CDR3 runs 15 residues. Between the trimmed V and J ends, which lost 0 bases and 9 bases, there was a span of 12 bases. Germline V CDR1 and CDR2: SGHTA, FQGNSA. For the CDR3, the DNA is TGTGCCAGCAGCTTAGCGGGGGGGCAGGGTTCACCCCTCCACTTT. Its translation is CASSLAGGQGSPLHF.

The chain uses TRBV21-1 and TRBJ1-5; the table assigns TRBD1, which was not confirmed against the DNA. TRBV21-1 constitutes a pseudogene. The CDR3 is 15 residues long. The CDR3 is CASSKEDRGRKPQHF. The CDR3 bases are TGTGCCAGCAGCAAAGAGGACAGGGGGCGAAAGCCCCAGCATTTT.

The rearrangement links TRBV5-1 to TRBJ1-2, with D uncertain. The CDR3 is 12 amino acids. Trimming removed 4 bases from V and 6 bases from J, with 10 bases in between. Germline V lookup: CDR1 SGHRS, CDR2 YFSETQ. CDR3 coding DNA: TGCGCCAGCAGCCCCAACAGTCATGGCTACACCTTC. This sequence encodes CASSPNSHGYTF. Looking up the rest from reference TRBV5-1 and TRBJ1-2 gives the full variable domain: KAGVTQTPRYLIKTRGQQVTLSCSPISGHRSVSWYQQTPGQGLQFLFEYFSETQRNKGNFPGRFSGRQFSNSRSEMNVSTLELGDSALYLCASSPNSHGYTFGSGTRLTVV.

The chain recombines TRBV7-8 with TRBJ2-4; 11 bases are a match to TRBD1. The CDR3 has 16 residues. V gave up 5 bases and J gave up 5 bases; unmatched junction bases: 8. The V gene's germline CDR1 is SGHVS and CDR2 FQNEAQ. CDR3 coding DNA: TGTGCCAGCAGCGCCCAATGGACAGGGGGCGAAAACATTCAGTACTTC. It is translated as CASSAQWTGGENIQYF. Variable domain in full (rest from reference TRBV7-8 and TRBJ2-4): GAGVSQSPRYKVAKRGQDVALRCDPISGHVSLFWYQQALGQGPEFLTYFQNEAQLDKSGLPSDRFFAERPEGSVSTLKIQRTQQEDSAVYLCASSAQWTGGENIQYFGAGTRLSVL.

The count of this clone is one. The V gene is TRBV6-1, the J gene TRBJ1-3; 7 bases are a match to TRBD1. CDR1 and CDR2 (germline): MNHNS, SASEGT. This CDR3 is built from 15 residues. The J segment lost 4 bases and the V segment lost 0 bases, leaving 3 bases of the junction unmatched. DNA for the CDR3: TGTGCCAGCAGTGAAGCGAGGGGGCCCGGAAACACCATATATTTT. Translation gives CASSEARGPGNTIYF.

This clone was seen only a few times. This chain uses TRBV28 with TRBJ2-3; 10 bases are shared with TRBD2. From germline, CDR1 is MDHEN and CDR2 SYDVKM. The CDR3 length is 17 residues. V was pared by 8 bases and J by 3 bases, with 14 bases of the junction left unmatched. The CDR3 DNA follows: TGTGCCAGCGGACCGGGACTAAAACTAGCGGGGACAGATACGCAGTATTTT. It encodes CASGPGLKLAGTDTQYF.

The chain links TRBV21-1 to TRBJ2-3. TRBV21-1 represents a pseudogene. The CDR3 has 13 residues. The CDR3 DNA reads as TGTGCCAGACTCCAGCAAAAAAAAGATACGCAGTATTTT. Its translation: CARLQQKKDTQYF.

This clone has a single count. This chain connects TRBV4-1 to TRBJ1-1; D is perhaps TRBD1 (5 bases). Per germline, CDR1 MGHRA and CDR2 YSYEKL. The CDR3 spans 16 residues. V was clipped by 1 base and J by 1 base, with 13 bases between them. The CDR3 nucleotides are TGCGCCAGCAGCCAAGGTAGGGGAAGGTCGAACACTGAAGCTTTCTTT. It is translated as CASSQGRGRSNTEAFF.

This sequence joins TRBV5-1 and TRBJ2-1; no clear D. Deletions cut 5 bases from V and 7 bases from J, with 19 bases between. The germline gives CDR1 SGHRS, CDR2 YFSETQ. The CDR3 has 15 residues. CDR3 loop: CASRVSNEPWNEQFF. The CDR3 DNA reads as TGCGCCAGCAGAGTGTCGAACGAACCCTGGAATGAGCAGTTCTTC.

In this sample, this clone turned up a few times. This sequence joins TRBV19 and TRBJ1-5, with D unresolved. V shed 6 bases and J shed 2 bases, with 14 bases lying between them. From germline, CDR1 is LNHDA and CDR2 SQIVND (reference sequence). This CDR3 comprises 15 residues. Here the CDR3 DNA reads TGTGCCAGTAGCTTGACCTATAGGGGCAATCAGCCCCAGCATTTT. It translates to CASSLTYRGNQPQHF. The full variable domain, with the rest looked up from reference TRBV19 and TRBJ1-5, is DGGITQSPKYLFRKEGQNVTLSCEQNLNHDAMYWYRQDPGQGLRLIYYSQIVNDFQKGDIAEGYSVSREKKESFPLTVTSAQKNPTAFYLCASSLTYRGNQPQHFGDGTRLSIL.

J is TRBJ2-5 and V is TRBV7-6; D is undetermined. In germline, CDR1 is SGHVS, CDR2 FNYEAQ. The CDR3 contains 13 residues. V was pared by 2 bases and J by 5 bases, with 9 bases between. The CDR3 region is CASSLSRIETQYF. As DNA, the CDR3 is TGTGCCAGCAGCTTAAGTAGGATCGAGACCCAGTACTTC.

V is TRBV14 and J is TRBJ2-4; 8 nucleotides align to TRBD1. The CDR3 has 16 residues. CDR1 and CDR2 from the germline V gene are SGHDN and FVKESK. V lost 1 base, J lost 3 bases, and 5 bases stayed unmatched. CDR3 loop: CASSQAGQGGKNIQYF. CDR3 sequence (DNA): TGTGCCAGCAGCCAAGCCGGACAGGGCGGCAAAAACATTCAGTACTTC.

The V and J genes are TRBV5-1 and TRBJ1-2; TRBD1 might be the D (5 bases). CDR1 and CDR2 from the germline V gene are SGHRS and YFSETQ. V was shortened by 0 bases and J by 4 bases, with 10 bases between the two germline ends. This CDR3 has 14 amino acids. CDR3 nucleotide sequence: TGCGCCAGCAGCTTGGTCCCAGGGACCTATGGCTACACCTTC. Translated: CASSLVPGTYGYTF.

The chain combines TRBV6-5 with TRBJ1-5, with a weak D call TRBD1 (5 bases). Germline lookup yields CDR1 MNHEY and CDR2 SVGAGI. The CDR3 covers 14 residues. Trimming stripped 0 bases from V and 5 bases from J, with 8 bases between. CDR3 sequence (DNA): TGTGCCAGCAGTTACTCCAGGGATGATCAGCCCCAGCATTTT. It yields the protein CASSYSRDDQPQHF.

V usage is TRBV6-1 and J usage is TRBJ2-1; D tentatively reads TRBD1 or TRBD2 (6 bases each). The CDR3 spans 19 residues. Trimming shortened V by 4 bases and J by 5 bases, and 27 bases separated the two germline ends. Germline CDR1 reads MNHNS; CDR2 reads SASEGT. Written as DNA, the CDR3 is TGTGCCAGCAGTGCTTCATTCCCGGGGGCGCTGATAGTGGACAATGAGCAGTTCTTC. Protein sequence: CASSASFPGALIVDNEQFF.

The chain joins TRBV5-1 to TRBJ1-1; 7 bases agree with TRBD1. The ends lost 5 bases at V and 3 bases at J; junction bases unmatched: 13. This CDR3 comprises 16 residues. CDR1 SGHRS and CDR2 YFSETQ come from the germline V gene. CDR3 coding DNA: TGCGCCAGCAGATTGACAGGGCCGAAAGGGGACACTGAAGCTTTCTTT. Protein product: CASRLTGPKGDTEAFF.

The CDR3 region is CASLSVAYTEAFF. CDR3 nucleotide sequence: TGTGCCAGTTTAAGTGTGGCGTACACTGAAGCTTTCTTT. The chain links TRBV19 to TRBJ1-1, with unresolved D. The CDR3 runs to 13 residues. The germline V and J ends were trimmed by 8 bases and 3 bases, with 13 bases remaining between them. CDR1 and CDR2 (germline): LNHDA, SQIVND (reference sequence).

This chain uses TRBV7-9 with TRBJ2-1; weak D call: TRBD2 (5 bases). V lost 7 bases and J 0 bases, leaving 13 bases between the germline ends. Germline V gives CDR1 SEHNR, CDR2 FQNEAQ (reference sequence). The CDR3 runs to 15 residues. CDR3 protein: CASNRAVSSYNEQFF. The DNA of the CDR3 is TGTGCCAGCAACCGAGCGGTAAGCTCCTACAATGAGCAGTTCTTC. Full variable domain (remainder filled in from reference TRBV7-9 and TRBJ2-1): DTGVSQNPRHKITKRGQNVTFRCDPISEHNRLYWYRQTLGQGPEFLTYFQNEAQLEKSRLLSDRFSAERPKGSFSTLEIQRTEQGDSAMYLCASNRAVSSYNEQFFGPGTRLTVL.

The chain combines TRBV4-1 with TRBJ2-3; D might be TRBD2 (6 bases). Germline V CDR1 and CDR2: MGHRA, YSYEKL. This CDR3 has 13 residues. The V gene lost 8 bases and the J gene lost 1 base, with 10 bases spanning the gap. CDR3 coding DNA: TGCGCCAGCGGGGGGAGCGGCACAGATACGCAGTATTTT. It yields the protein CASGGSGTDTQYF.

V usage is TRBV7-6 and J usage is TRBJ1-1; tentative D call: TRBD1 (5 bases). CDR3 length: 12 residues. V shed 5 bases and J shed 6 bases, with 10 bases lying between them. The germline V gene has CDR1 SGHVS and CDR2 FNYEAQ. This CDR3 is CASSHGGAEAFF. The CDR3 DNA follows: TGTGCCAGCAGCCACGGGGGAGCTGAAGCTTTCTTT.

This chain connects TRBV7-8 to TRBJ1-1; a possible D gene is TRBD1 (6 bases). V shed 5 bases and J shed 6 bases, with 10 bases lying between them. This CDR3 region has 12 residues. Germline V CDR1 and CDR2: SGHVS, FQNEAQ. The CDR3 DNA is TGTGCCAGCAGCCCGGGGGCCGCTGAAGCTTTCTTT. Translation gives CASSPGAAEAFF. Full variable domain (outside the CDR3, taken from reference TRBV7-8 and TRBJ1-1): GAGVSQSPRYKVAKRGQDVALRCDPISGHVSLFWYQQALGQGPEFLTYFQNEAQLDKSGLPSDRFFAERPEGSVSTLKIQRTQQEDSAVYLCASSPGAAEAFFGQGTRLTVV.

The gene calls are TRBV2 and TRBJ2-3, with D possibly matching TRBD1 (5 bases). The V end lost 7 bases, the J end lost 1 base, and 9 bases lay between the germline ends. Germline values: CDR1 SNHLY, CDR2 FYNNEI. The CDR3 is 13 residues long. The CDR3 nucleotides are TGTGCCAGCATTCAACAGGGCACAGATACGCAGTATTTT. This gives the protein CASIQQGTDTQYF.

This chain links TRBV27 with TRBJ1-1; 8 nucleotides align to TRBD1. Trimming removed 9 bases from V and 0 bases from J; junction bases left unmatched: 12. The CDR3 sequence is 16 residues long. In germline, CDR1 is MNHEY, CDR2 SMNVEV (reference sequence). CDR3 protein: CASGGQGGRLNTEAFF. The CDR3 nucleotides are TGTGCCAGTGGAGGACAGGGCGGGCGGCTGAACACTGAAGCTTTCTTT.

The V and J genes are TRBV7-9 and TRBJ2-2; tentative D call: TRBD1 (5 bases). The length of the CDR3 is 14 residues. Germline values: CDR1 SEHNR, CDR2 FQNEAQ (reference sequence). Trimming left V 1 base short and J 4 bases short, with 7 bases between. The CDR3: CASSLGQPTGELFF. CDR3 nucleotide sequence: TGTGCCAGCAGCTTAGGACAGCCCACCGGGGAGCTGTTTTTT.

This rearrangement joins TRBV7-9 to TRBJ2-7, with D tentatively TRBD1 (9 bases). Trimming stripped 4 bases from V and 5 bases from J, with 18 bases between. This CDR3 has 15 amino acids. Germline lookup yields CDR1 SEHNR and CDR2 FQNEAQ (reference sequence). The CDR3 coding sequence is TGTGCCAGCAGCTCGGGGGGGACAGGGTCCCACGAGCAGTACTTC. Its translation is CASSSGGTGSHEQYF.